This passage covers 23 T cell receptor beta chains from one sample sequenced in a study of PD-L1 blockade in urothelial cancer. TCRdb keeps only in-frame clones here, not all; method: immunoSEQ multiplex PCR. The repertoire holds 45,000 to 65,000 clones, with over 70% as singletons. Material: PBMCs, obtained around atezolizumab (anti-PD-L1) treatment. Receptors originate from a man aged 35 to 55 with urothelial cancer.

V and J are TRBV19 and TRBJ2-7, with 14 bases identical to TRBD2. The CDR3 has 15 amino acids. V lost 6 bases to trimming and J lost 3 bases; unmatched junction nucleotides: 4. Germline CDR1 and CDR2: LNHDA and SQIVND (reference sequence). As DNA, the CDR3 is TGTGCCAGTAGGACCGGGACTAGCGGGAGCTACGAGCAGTACTTC. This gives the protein CASRTGTSGSYEQYF.

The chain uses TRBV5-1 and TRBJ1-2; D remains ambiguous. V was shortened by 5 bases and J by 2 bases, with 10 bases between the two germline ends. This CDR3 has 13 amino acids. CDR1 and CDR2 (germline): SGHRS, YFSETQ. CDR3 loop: CASSRSTNYGYTF. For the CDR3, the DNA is TGCGCCAGCAGTCGTAGTACCAACTATGGCTACACCTTC.

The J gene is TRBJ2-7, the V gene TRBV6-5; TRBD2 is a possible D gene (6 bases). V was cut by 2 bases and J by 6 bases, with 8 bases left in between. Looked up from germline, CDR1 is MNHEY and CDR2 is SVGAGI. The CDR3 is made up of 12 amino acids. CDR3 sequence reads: CASSYAGLEQYF. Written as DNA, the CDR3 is TGTGCCAGCAGTTACGCGGGGCTCGAGCAGTACTTC.

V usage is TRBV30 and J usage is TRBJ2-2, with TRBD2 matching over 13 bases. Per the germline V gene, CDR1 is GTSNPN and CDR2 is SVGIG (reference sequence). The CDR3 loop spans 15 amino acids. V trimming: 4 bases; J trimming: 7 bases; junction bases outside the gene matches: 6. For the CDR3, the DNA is TGTGCCTGGAACGGACTAGCGGGAGTAGGCGGGGAGCTGTTTTTT. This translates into CAWNGLAGVGGELFF.

The CDR3: CASSLSRGETQYF. The DNA of the CDR3 is TGTGCCAGCAGTTTAAGTAGGGGGGAGACCCAGTACTTC. This chain connects TRBV27 to TRBJ2-5, with D maybe TRBD1 (6 bases). V was clipped by 2 bases and J by 5 bases, with 9 bases between them. The CDR3 is 13 residues long. CDR1 and CDR2 (germline): MNHEY, SMNVEV (reference sequence).

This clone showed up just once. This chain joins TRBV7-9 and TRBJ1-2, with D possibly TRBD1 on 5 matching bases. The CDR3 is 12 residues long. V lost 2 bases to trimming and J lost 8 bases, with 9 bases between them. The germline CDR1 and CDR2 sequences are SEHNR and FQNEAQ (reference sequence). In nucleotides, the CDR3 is TGTGCCAGCAGCTTACCAGGGCGGGGCTACACCTTC. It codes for CASSLPGRGYTF. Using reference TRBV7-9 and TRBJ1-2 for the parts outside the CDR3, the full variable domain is DTGVSQNPRHKITKRGQNVTFRCDPISEHNRLYWYRQTLGQGPEFLTYFQNEAQLEKSRLLSDRFSAERPKGSFSTLEIQRTEQGDSAMYLCASSLPGRGYTFGSGTRLTVV.

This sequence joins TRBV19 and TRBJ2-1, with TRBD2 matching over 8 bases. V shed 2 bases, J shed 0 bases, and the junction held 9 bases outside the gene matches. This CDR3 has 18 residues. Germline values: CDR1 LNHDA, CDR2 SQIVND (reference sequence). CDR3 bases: TGTGCCAGTAGTATAACTGGGCCGGCGGGGGGCTCCTACAATGAGCAGTTCTTC. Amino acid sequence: CASSITGPAGGSYNEQFF.

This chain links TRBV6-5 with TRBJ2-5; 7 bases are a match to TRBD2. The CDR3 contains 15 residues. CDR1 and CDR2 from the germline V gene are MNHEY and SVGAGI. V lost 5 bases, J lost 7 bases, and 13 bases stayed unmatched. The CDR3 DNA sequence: TGTGCCAGCAGTCTTAAATGGGAGGGCCAGGGGACCCAGTACTTC. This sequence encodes CASSLKWEGQGTQYF.

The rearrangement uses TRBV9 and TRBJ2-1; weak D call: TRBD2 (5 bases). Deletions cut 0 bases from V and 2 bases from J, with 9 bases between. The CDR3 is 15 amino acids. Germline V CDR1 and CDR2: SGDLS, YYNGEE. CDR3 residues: CASSVGGSTYNEQFF. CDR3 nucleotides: TGTGCCAGCAGCGTAGGTGGGAGCACCTACAATGAGCAGTTCTTC.

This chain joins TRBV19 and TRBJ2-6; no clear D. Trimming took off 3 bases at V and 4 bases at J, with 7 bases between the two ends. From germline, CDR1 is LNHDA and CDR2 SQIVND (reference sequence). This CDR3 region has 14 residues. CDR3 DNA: TGTGCCAGTAGTATCCCGGTAGGGGCCAACGTCCTGACTTTC. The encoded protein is CASSIPVGANVLTF.

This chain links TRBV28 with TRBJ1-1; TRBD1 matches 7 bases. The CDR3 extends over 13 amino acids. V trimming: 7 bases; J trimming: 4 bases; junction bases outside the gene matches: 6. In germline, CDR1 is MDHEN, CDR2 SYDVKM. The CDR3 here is CASKTTGVTEAFF. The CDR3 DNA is TGTGCCAGCAAAACCACAGGGGTCACTGAAGCTTTCTTT.

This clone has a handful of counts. CDR3 loop: CASRGRVASYEQYF. For the CDR3, the DNA is TGTGCCAGCAGAGGGAGGGTCGCGTCCTACGAGCAGTACTTC. The chain combines TRBV28 with TRBJ2-7; 7 bases agree with TRBD2. The CDR3 totals 14 residues. The germline gives CDR1 MDHEN, CDR2 SYDVKM. V lost 6 bases, J lost 1 base, and 6 bases stayed unmatched. Full variable domain (remainder filled in from reference TRBV28 and TRBJ2-7): DVKVTQSSRYLVKRTGEKVFLECVQDMDHENMFWYRQDPGLGLRLIYFSYDVKMKEKGDIPEGYSVSREKKERFSLILESASTNQTSMYLCASRGRVASYEQYFGPGTRLTVT.

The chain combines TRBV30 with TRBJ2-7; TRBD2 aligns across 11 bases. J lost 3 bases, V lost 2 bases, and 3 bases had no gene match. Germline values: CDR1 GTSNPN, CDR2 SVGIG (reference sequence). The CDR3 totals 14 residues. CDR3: CAWSPLAGGYEQYF. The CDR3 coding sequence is TGTGCCTGGAGTCCCCTAGCGGGAGGCTACGAGCAGTACTTC.

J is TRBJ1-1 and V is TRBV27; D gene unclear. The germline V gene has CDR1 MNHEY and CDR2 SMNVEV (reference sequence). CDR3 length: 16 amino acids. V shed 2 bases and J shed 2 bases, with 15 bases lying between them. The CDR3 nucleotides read TGTGCCAGCAGTTTAAAACGCACCAGAACCAACACTGAAGCTTTCTTT. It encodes CASSLKRTRTNTEAFF.

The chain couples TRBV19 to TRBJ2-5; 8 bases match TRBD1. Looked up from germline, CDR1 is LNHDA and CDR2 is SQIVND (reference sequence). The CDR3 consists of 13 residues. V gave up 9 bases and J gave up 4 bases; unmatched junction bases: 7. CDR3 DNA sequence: TGTGCCAGCTCAGGGGGCAGGGCAGAGACCCAGTACTTC. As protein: CASSGGRAETQYF.

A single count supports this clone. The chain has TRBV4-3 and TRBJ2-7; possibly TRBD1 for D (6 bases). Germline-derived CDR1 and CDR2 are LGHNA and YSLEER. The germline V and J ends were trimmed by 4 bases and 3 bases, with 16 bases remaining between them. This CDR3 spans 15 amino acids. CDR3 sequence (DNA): TGCGCCAGCAGCCGGACGGGGCAGGGGAACTACGAGCAGTACTTC. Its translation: CASSRTGQGNYEQYF.

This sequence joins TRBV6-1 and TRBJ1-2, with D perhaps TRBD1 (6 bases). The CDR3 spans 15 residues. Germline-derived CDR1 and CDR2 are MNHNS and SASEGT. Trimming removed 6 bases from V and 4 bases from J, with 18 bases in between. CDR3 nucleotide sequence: TGTGCCAGCAGGGCCCGGATACAGGGATCCTATGGCTACACCTTC. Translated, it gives CASRARIQGSYGYTF.

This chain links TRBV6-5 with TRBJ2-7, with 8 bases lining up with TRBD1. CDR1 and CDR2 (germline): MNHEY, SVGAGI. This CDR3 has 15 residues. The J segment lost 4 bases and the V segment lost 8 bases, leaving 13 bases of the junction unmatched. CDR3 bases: TGTGCCAGCGTATGGGCCCAGGGGGCGGTTTACGAGCAGTACTTC. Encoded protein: CASVWAQGAVYEQYF.

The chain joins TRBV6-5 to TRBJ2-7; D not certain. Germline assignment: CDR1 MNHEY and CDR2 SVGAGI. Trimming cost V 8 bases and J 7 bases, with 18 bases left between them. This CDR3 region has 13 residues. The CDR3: CASAFSASVEQYF. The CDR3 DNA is TGTGCCAGCGCGTTTTCCGCGTCTGTAGAGCAGTACTTC.

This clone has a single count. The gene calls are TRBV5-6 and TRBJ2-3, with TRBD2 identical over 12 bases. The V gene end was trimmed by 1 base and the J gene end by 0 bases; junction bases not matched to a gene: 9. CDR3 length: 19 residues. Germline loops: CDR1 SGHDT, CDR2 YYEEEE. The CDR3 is CASSLRLAGGFTSTDTQYF. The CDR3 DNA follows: TGTGCCAGCAGCTTGAGGCTAGCGGGAGGGTTTACTAGCACAGATACGCAGTATTTT. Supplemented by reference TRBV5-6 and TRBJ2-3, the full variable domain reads DAGVTQSPTHLIKTRGQQVTLRCSPKSGHDTVSWYQQALGQGPQFIFQYYEEEERQRGNFPDRFSGHQFPNYSSELNVNALLLGDSALYLCASSLRLAGGFTSTDTQYFGPGTRLTVL.

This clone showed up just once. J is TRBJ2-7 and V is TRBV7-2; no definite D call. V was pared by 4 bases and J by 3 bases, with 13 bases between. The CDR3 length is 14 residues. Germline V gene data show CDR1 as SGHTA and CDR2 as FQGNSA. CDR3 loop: CASSSAGRYYEQYF. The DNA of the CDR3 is TGTGCCAGCAGCTCCGCTGGCCGTTACTACGAGCAGTACTTC.

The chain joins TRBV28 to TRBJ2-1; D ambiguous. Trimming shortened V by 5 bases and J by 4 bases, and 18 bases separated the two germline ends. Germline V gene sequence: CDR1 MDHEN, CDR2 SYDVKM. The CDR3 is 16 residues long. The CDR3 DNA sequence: TGTGCCAGCAGTCGGTTCGCGGCAGTGGATTACAATGAGCAGTTCTTC. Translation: CASSRFAAVDYNEQFF. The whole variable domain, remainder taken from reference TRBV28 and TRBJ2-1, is DVKVTQSSRYLVKRTGEKVFLECVQDMDHENMFWYRQDPGLGLRLIYFSYDVKMKEKGDIPEGYSVSREKKERFSLILESASTNQTSMYLCASSRFAAVDYNEQFFGPGTRLTVL.

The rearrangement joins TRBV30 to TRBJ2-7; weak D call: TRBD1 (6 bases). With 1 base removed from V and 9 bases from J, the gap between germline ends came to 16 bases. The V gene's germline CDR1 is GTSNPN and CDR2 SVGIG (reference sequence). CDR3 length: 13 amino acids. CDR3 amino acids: CAWSALTGNRQYF. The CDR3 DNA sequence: TGTGCCTGGAGTGCCCTCACAGGGAATAGGCAGTACTTC.